This entry is about one T cell receptor beta chain. The CDR3 end falls 3 residues outside the read, so it is completed with the germline J gene. The entry originates in a study of T cells in women clearing cervical HPV infection. Sequencing was performed with immunoSEQ multiplex PCR; in TCRdb, only in-frame clones are kept and a portion is missing. The sample table sets out about 39,000 clones. Germline V gene data show CDR1 as DFQATT and CDR2 as SNEGSKA (reference sequence). This CDR3 has 14 amino acids. Deletions cut 4 bases from V and 3 bases from J, with 14 bases between. The V gene is TRBV20-1, the J gene TRBJ2-3; D remains ambiguous. The receptor's source is a woman between 18 and 69 years old with a cervical HPV16 infection that either progressed to CIN3+ or cleared (not recorded which). The sequenced material came from blood buffy coat. This CDR3 reads CSAKYPRSTDTQYF. The CDR3 bases that were read are TGCAGTGCTAAGTACCCTCGGTCGACAGATACG.